This is a list of T cell receptor beta chains from one sample in a study of CD8+CD57+ T cells in acquired aplastic anemia. TCRdb re-called the reads with MiXCR, one entry per CDR3 protein. This sample has about 170,000 distinct CDR3 sequences, with 60% to 70% found just once. The sequenced sample was sorted CD4+, CD8+, or CD8+CD57+ T cells (not recorded which) from PBMCs. These receptors all come from a human donor in good health. Each CDR3 is given with its conserved first and last residue. Each record gives: V gene, D gene, J gene, clone size, CDR3 protein, CDR3 DNA. D genes are given only for firm matches. Clone size appears in some rows only: once, few, many, or a class for an expanded clone.

v_call: TRBV19; d_call: -; j_call: TRBJ1-4; clone_size: -; cdr3_aa: CASSILSGTTDEKLFF; cdr3_nt: TGTGCCAGTAGTATCCTCTCCGGGACTACTGACGAAAAACTGTTTTTT
v_call: TRBV2; d_call: -; j_call: TRBJ1-5; clone_size: -; cdr3_aa: CASSGGGSNQPQHF; cdr3_nt: TGTGCCAGCAGTGGAGGCGGTTCCAATCAGCCCCAGCATTTT
v_call: TRBV12-3/TRBV12-4; d_call: -; j_call: TRBJ2-7; clone_size: -; cdr3_aa: CASSQFLYTYEQYF; cdr3_nt: TGTGCCAGCAGCCAGTTCTTGTATACCTACGAGCAATACTTC
v_call: TRBV12-3/TRBV12-4; d_call: -; j_call: TRBJ1-5; clone_size: -; cdr3_aa: CASSFSLQDNQPQHF; cdr3_nt: TGTGCCAGCAGTTTCTCCCTTCAAGACAATCAGCCCCAGCATTTT
v_call: TRBV10-1; d_call: -; j_call: TRBJ2-7; clone_size: once; cdr3_aa: CASSEWSNGSYEQYF; cdr3_nt: TGCGCCAGCAGTGAGTGGTCAAACGGCTCCTACGAGCAGTACTTC
v_call: TRBV9; d_call: TRBD1; j_call: TRBJ1-6; clone_size: -; cdr3_aa: CASSAGQGHSPLHF; cdr3_nt: TGTGCCAGCAGCGCGGGACAGGGCCATTCACCCCTCCACTTT
v_call: TRBV2; d_call: TRBD2; j_call: TRBJ2-3; clone_size: -; cdr3_aa: CASKASGGGGQYF; cdr3_nt: TGTGCCAGCAAGGCTAGCGGGGGGGGGGGGCAGTATTTT
v_call: TRBV6-6; d_call: -; j_call: TRBJ2-2; clone_size: few; cdr3_aa: CASSISGSYTGELFF; cdr3_nt: TGTGCCAGCAGTATTAGCGGTTCGTATACCGGGGAGCTGTTTTTT
v_call: TRBV12-3/TRBV12-4; d_call: -; j_call: TRBJ2-2; clone_size: many; cdr3_aa: CASRERGVIKELFF; cdr3_nt: TGTGCCAGCCGGGAGCGTGGGGTGATAAAGGAGCTGTTTTTT
v_call: TRBV7-8; d_call: TRBD1; j_call: TRBJ2-7; clone_size: few; cdr3_aa: CASSFKTGPYEQYF; cdr3_nt: TGTGCCAGCAGCTTTAAGACAGGGCCCTACGAGCAGTACTTC
v_call: TRBV5-1; d_call: TRBD2; j_call: TRBJ2-7; clone_size: -; cdr3_aa: CASSLGGVHGNYEQYF; cdr3_nt: TGTGCCAGCAGCTTGGGGGGGGTCCATGGAAACTACGAGCAGTACTTC
v_call: TRBV10-3; d_call: -; j_call: TRBJ1-1; clone_size: -; cdr3_aa: CASSLVGAFF; cdr3_nt: TGTGCCAGCAGTTTAGTTGGAGCTTTCTTT
v_call: TRBV7-9; d_call: -; j_call: TRBJ2-1; clone_size: many; cdr3_aa: CASSDHRENEQFF; cdr3_nt: TGTGCCAGCAGCGACCACAGGGAGAATGAGCAGTTCTTC
v_call: TRBV2; d_call: TRBD2; j_call: TRBJ2-7; clone_size: -; cdr3_aa: CASSARTSGSAEQYF; cdr3_nt: TGTGCCAGCAGTGCTAGGACCAGCGGGAGTGCCGAGCAGTACTTC
v_call: TRBV10-3; d_call: -; j_call: TRBJ2-7; clone_size: -; cdr3_aa: CAISEKGYEQYF; cdr3_nt: TGTGCCATCAGTGAAAAGGGCTACGAGCAGTACTTC
v_call: TRBV11-3; d_call: -; j_call: TRBJ2-5; clone_size: -; cdr3_aa: CASSARLRETQYF; cdr3_nt: TGTGCCAGCAGCGCCCGATTAAGAGAGACCCAGTACTTC
v_call: TRBV15; d_call: -; j_call: TRBJ2-7; clone_size: few; cdr3_aa: CATSRGGTYEQYF; cdr3_nt: TGTGCCACCAGCAGAGGGGGAACCTACGAGCAGTACTTC
v_call: TRBV29-1; d_call: -; j_call: TRBJ2-3; clone_size: -; cdr3_aa: CSVANPYLTDTQYF; cdr3_nt: TGCAGCGTTGCCAACCCGTACCTCACAGATACGCAGTATTTT
v_call: TRBV5-1; d_call: -; j_call: TRBJ1-1; clone_size: -; cdr3_aa: CASSLAGNTEAFF; cdr3_nt: TGTGCCAGCAGCTTAGCCGGGAACACTGAAGCTTTCTTT
v_call: TRBV7-9; d_call: -; j_call: TRBJ2-7; clone_size: -; cdr3_aa: CASSSGAGVTYEQYF; cdr3_nt: TGTGCCAGCAGCTCCGGTGCAGGCGTAACCTACGAGCAGTACTTC
v_call: TRBV5-1; d_call: -; j_call: TRBJ1-2; clone_size: many; cdr3_aa: CASSLDQFYGYTF; cdr3_nt: TGCGCCAGCAGCTTGGACCAGTTCTACGGCTACACCTTC
v_call: TRBV6-1; d_call: -; j_call: TRBJ2-6; clone_size: -; cdr3_aa: CASRTPAGENTEAF; cdr3_nt: TGTGCCAGCAGGACCCCGGCAGGGGAAAACACTGAAGCTTTC
v_call: TRBV7-2; d_call: TRBD2; j_call: TRBJ2-5; clone_size: -; cdr3_aa: CASSLRAGGLVGETQYF; cdr3_nt: TGTGCCAGCAGCTTAAGGGCGGGGGGACTAGTGGGGGAGACCCAGTACTTC
v_call: TRBV7-2; d_call: TRBD1; j_call: TRBJ2-7; clone_size: -; cdr3_aa: CASSLVAGTGIYEQYF; cdr3_nt: TGTGCCAGCAGCTTAGTGGCCGGGACAGGGATCTACGAGCAGTACTTC
v_call: TRBV7-3; d_call: -; j_call: TRBJ2-6; clone_size: -; cdr3_aa: CASSLTGTGANVLTF; cdr3_nt: TGTGCCAGCAGCTTAACAGGAACTGGGGCCAACGTCCTGACTTTC
v_call: TRBV19; d_call: -; j_call: TRBJ2-1; clone_size: many; cdr3_aa: CASSISGISYNEQFF; cdr3_nt: TGTGCCAGTAGTATTTCCGGGATCTCCTACAATGAGCAGTTCTTC
v_call: TRBV29-1; d_call: -; j_call: TRBJ2-2; clone_size: -; cdr3_aa: CSVAIAANTGELFF; cdr3_nt: TGCAGCGTAGCGATAGCGGCAAACACCGGGGAGCTGTTTTTT
v_call: TRBV2; d_call: -; j_call: TRBJ2-5; clone_size: -; cdr3_aa: CASSDSVNSNQPQYF; cdr3_nt: TGTGCCAGCAGTGATTCAGTTAATAGCAATCAGCCCCAGTACTTC
v_call: TRBV15; d_call: TRBD2; j_call: TRBJ2-1; clone_size: -; cdr3_aa: CATSPGGDNEQFF; cdr3_nt: TGTGCCACCAGCCCCGGGGGGGACAATGAGCAGTTCTTC
v_call: TRBV10-3; d_call: TRBD2; j_call: TRBJ2-5; clone_size: -; cdr3_aa: CATWAGVGETQYF; cdr3_nt: TGTGCCACCTGGGCGGGGGTGGGAGAGACCCAGTACTTC
v_call: TRBV9; d_call: TRBD2; j_call: TRBJ2-1; clone_size: -; cdr3_aa: CASSEGTRKYNEQFF; cdr3_nt: TGTGCCAGCAGCGAAGGGACTAGGAAATACAATGAGCAGTTCTTC
v_call: TRBV24-1; d_call: -; j_call: TRBJ1-2; clone_size: few; cdr3_aa: CATSDLRTNGYTF; cdr3_nt: TGTGCCACCAGTGATTTGAGGACAAATGGCTACACCTTC
v_call: TRBV20-1; d_call: TRBD1; j_call: TRBJ1-2; clone_size: -; cdr3_aa: CSARDREPDRGDGYTF; cdr3_nt: TGCAGTGCTAGAGATCGCGAACCCGACAGGGGGGATGGCTACACCTTC
v_call: TRBV12-3/TRBV12-4; d_call: -; j_call: TRBJ2-7; clone_size: -; cdr3_aa: CASSSRLLTYEQYF; cdr3_nt: TGTGCCAGCAGTAGCAGGCTGTTGACCTACGAGCAGTACTTC
v_call: TRBV20-1; d_call: TRBD1; j_call: TRBJ1-5; clone_size: few; cdr3_aa: CSARFSGQGNQPQHF; cdr3_nt: TGCAGTGCTAGGTTTTCGGGACAGGGGAATCAGCCCCAGCATTTT
v_call: TRBV6-5; d_call: TRBD1; j_call: TRBJ2-7; clone_size: once; cdr3_aa: CASSRRGSSYEQYF; cdr3_nt: TGTGCCAGCAGTCGCAGGGGGAGCTCCTACGAGCAGTACTTC
v_call: TRBV10-3; d_call: -; j_call: TRBJ1-1; clone_size: -; cdr3_aa: CAINQGRMNTEAFF; cdr3_nt: TGTGCCATCAATCAGGGACGGATGAACACTGAAGCTTTCTTT
v_call: TRBV7-9; d_call: TRBD2; j_call: TRBJ2-7; clone_size: -; cdr3_aa: CASSRIAGGGDEQYF; cdr3_nt: TGTGCCAGCAGCCGTATAGCGGGAGGGGGCGACGAGCAGTACTTC
v_call: TRBV15; d_call: -; j_call: TRBJ2-1; clone_size: once; cdr3_aa: CATSRDGEFVYNEQFF; cdr3_nt: TGTGCCACCAGCAGAGATGGGGAATTTGTTTACAATGAGCAGTTCTTC
v_call: TRBV7-2; d_call: TRBD2; j_call: TRBJ2-3; clone_size: -; cdr3_aa: CASSRLAGGISTDTQYF; cdr3_nt: TGTGCCAGCAGCCGACTAGCGGGAGGGATAAGCACAGATACGCAGTATTTT
v_call: TRBV15; d_call: -; j_call: TRBJ2-5; clone_size: -; cdr3_aa: CATSRGDTGTQYF; cdr3_nt: TGTGCCACCAGCAGGGGGGACACGGGGACCCAGTACTTC
v_call: TRBV7-9; d_call: -; j_call: TRBJ2-1; clone_size: many; cdr3_aa: CASSLISYNEQFF; cdr3_nt: TGTGCCAGCAGCTTAATTAGCTACAATGAGCAGTTCTTC
v_call: TRBV29-1; d_call: TRBD2; j_call: TRBJ2-5; clone_size: few; cdr3_aa: CSVTGGETQYF; cdr3_nt: TGCAGCGTTACGGGAGGGGAGACCCAGTACTTC
v_call: TRBV7-9; d_call: -; j_call: TRBJ2-7; clone_size: -; cdr3_aa: CASSLGSVEGRHYF; cdr3_nt: TGTGCCAGCAGCTTAGGGTCGGTCGAAGGGAGACATTACTTC
v_call: TRBV12-3/TRBV12-4; d_call: TRBD1; j_call: TRBJ2-1; clone_size: -; cdr3_aa: CASNTGGIYNEQFF; cdr3_nt: TGTGCCAGCAACACAGGGGGCATCTACAATGAGCAGTTCTTC
v_call: TRBV20-1; d_call: -; j_call: TRBJ1-2; clone_size: few; cdr3_aa: CSARANSGGGYTF; cdr3_nt: TGCAGTGCTAGAGCCAACTCCGGGGGAGGCTACACCTTC
v_call: TRBV7-2; d_call: -; j_call: TRBJ2-7; clone_size: -; cdr3_aa: CASSPPGWVGQYF; cdr3_nt: TGTGCCAGCAGCCCTCCCGGGTGGGTCGGGCAGTACTTC
v_call: TRBV15; d_call: -; j_call: TRBJ2-1; clone_size: few; cdr3_aa: CATSLLQHNEQFF; cdr3_nt: TGTGCCACCAGCTTGCTACAGCACAATGAGCAGTTCTTC
v_call: TRBV9; d_call: -; j_call: TRBJ2-2; clone_size: few; cdr3_aa: CASSVAVSGELFF; cdr3_nt: TGTGCCAGCAGCGTAGCGGTGTCCGGGGAGCTGTTTTTT
v_call: TRBV24-1; d_call: TRBD1; j_call: TRBJ2-2; clone_size: -; cdr3_aa: CATSVGQGLGDYTGELFF; cdr3_nt: TGTGCCACCAGTGTGGGACAGGGCTTGGGCGACTACACCGGGGAGCTGTTTTTT
v_call: TRBV7-9; d_call: -; j_call: TRBJ2-1; clone_size: -; cdr3_aa: CASTLPSSYNEQFF; cdr3_nt: TGTGCCAGCACTCTTCCAAGCTCCTACAATGAGCAGTTCTTC
v_call: TRBV7-3; d_call: TRBD2; j_call: TRBJ2-1; clone_size: many; cdr3_aa: CARIAGDLYNEQFF; cdr3_nt: TGTGCCAGAATAGCGGGAGACCTTTACAATGAGCAGTTCTTC
v_call: TRBV12-3/TRBV12-4; d_call: -; j_call: TRBJ1-1; clone_size: many; cdr3_aa: CASSLARNTEAFF; cdr3_nt: TGTGCCAGCAGTTTAGCCCGGAACACTGAAGCTTTCTTT
v_call: TRBV7-2; d_call: -; j_call: TRBJ1-2; clone_size: -; cdr3_aa: CASGPRTEHYGYTF; cdr3_nt: TGTGCCAGCGGCCCTCGGACAGAGCACTATGGCTACACCTTC
v_call: TRBV7-8; d_call: -; j_call: TRBJ1-3; clone_size: -; cdr3_aa: CASSLAVSGNTIYF; cdr3_nt: TGTGCCAGCAGCTTAGCTGTATCAGGAAACACCATATATTTT
v_call: TRBV28; d_call: -; j_call: TRBJ2-7; clone_size: -; cdr3_aa: CASSSLHRGLSYEQYF; cdr3_nt: TGTGCCAGCAGTTCCTTACATCGAGGGCTGTCCTACGAGCAGTACTTC
v_call: TRBV20-1; d_call: -; j_call: TRBJ2-5; clone_size: -; cdr3_aa: CSARDRRRGRETQYF; cdr3_nt: TGCAGTGCTAGAGATAGGCGAAGAGGGCGAGAGACCCAGTACTTC